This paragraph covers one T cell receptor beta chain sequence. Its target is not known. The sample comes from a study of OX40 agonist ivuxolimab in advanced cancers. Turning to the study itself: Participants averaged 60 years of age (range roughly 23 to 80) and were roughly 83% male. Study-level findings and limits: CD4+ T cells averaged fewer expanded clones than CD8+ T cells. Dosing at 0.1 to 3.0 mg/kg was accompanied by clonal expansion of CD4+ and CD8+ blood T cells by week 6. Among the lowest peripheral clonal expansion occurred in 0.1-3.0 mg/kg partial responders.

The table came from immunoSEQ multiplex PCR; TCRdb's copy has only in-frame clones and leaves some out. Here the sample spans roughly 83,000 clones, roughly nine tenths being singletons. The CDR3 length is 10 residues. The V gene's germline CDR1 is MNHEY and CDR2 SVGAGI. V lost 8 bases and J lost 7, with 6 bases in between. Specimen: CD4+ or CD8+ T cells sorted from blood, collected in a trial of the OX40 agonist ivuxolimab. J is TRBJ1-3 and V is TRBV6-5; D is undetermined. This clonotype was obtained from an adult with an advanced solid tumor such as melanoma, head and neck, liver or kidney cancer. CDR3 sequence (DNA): TGTGCCAGCGCGGGTAACACCATATATTTT. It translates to CASAGNTIYF.